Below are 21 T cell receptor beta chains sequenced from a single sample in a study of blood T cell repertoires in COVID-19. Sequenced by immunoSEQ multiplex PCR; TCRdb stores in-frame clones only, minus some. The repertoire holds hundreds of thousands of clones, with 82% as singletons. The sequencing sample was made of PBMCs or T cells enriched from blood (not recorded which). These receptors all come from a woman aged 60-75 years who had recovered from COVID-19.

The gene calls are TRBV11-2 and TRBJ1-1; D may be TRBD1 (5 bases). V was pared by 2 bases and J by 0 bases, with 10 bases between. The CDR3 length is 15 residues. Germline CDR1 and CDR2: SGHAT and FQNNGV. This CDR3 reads CASSLSGPLNTEAFF. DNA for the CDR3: TGTGCCAGCAGCTTATCAGGGCCTTTGAACACTGAAGCTTTCTTT.

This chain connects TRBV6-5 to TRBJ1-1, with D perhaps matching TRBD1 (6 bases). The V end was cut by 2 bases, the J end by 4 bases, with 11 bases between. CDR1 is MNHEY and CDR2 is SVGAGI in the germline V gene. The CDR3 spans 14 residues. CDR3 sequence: CASSYEGGATEAFF. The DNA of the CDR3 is TGTGCCAGCAGTTACGAAGGGGGGGCCACTGAAGCTTTCTTT.

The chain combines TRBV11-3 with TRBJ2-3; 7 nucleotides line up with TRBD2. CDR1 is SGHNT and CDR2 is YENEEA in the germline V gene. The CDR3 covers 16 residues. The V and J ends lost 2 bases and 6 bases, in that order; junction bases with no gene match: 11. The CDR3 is CASSLRLAATPDTQYF. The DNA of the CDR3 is TGTGCCAGCAGCTTAAGGCTAGCGGCCACCCCCGATACGCAGTATTTT. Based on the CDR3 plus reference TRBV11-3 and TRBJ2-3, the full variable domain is EAGVVQSPRYKIIEKKQPVAFWCNPISGHNTLYWYLQNLGQGPELLIRYENEEAVDDSQLPKDRFSAERLKGVDSTLKIQPAELGDSAVYLCASSLRLAATPDTQYFGPGTRLTVL.

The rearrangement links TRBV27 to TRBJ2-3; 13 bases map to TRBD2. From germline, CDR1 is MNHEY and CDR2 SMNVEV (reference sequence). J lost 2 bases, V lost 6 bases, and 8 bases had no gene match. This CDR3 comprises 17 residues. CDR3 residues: CASRGLAGPNNTDTQYF. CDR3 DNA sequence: TGTGCCAGCAGGGGACTAGCGGGGCCCAACAACACAGATACGCAGTATTTT.

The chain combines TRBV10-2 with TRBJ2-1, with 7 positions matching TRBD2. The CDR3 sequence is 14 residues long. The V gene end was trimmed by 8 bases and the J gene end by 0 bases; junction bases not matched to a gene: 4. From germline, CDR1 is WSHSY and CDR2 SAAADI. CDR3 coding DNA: TGCGCCAGCTTGCTAGCGGCCTCCTACAATGAGCAGTTCTTC. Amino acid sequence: CASLLAASYNEQFF.

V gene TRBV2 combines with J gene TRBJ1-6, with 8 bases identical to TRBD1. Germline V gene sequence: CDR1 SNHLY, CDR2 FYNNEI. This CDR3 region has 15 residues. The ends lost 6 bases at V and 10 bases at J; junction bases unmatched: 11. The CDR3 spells CASRNRDRLRSPLHF. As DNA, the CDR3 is TGTGCCAGCAGAAACCGGGACAGGTTACGGTCACCCCTCCACTTT.

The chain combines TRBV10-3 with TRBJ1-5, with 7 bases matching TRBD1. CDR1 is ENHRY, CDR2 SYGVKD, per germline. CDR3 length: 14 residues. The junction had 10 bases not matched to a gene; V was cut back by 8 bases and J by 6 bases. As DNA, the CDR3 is TGTGCCATCTCCGAACAGGGGTCAATTCAGCCCCAGCATTTT. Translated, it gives CAISEQGSIQPQHF.

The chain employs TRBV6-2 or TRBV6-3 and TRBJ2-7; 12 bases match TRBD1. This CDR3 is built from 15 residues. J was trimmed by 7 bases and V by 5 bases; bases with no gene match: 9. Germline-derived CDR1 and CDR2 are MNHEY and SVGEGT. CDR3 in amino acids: CASSGPGQGAREQYF. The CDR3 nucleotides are TGTGCCAGCAGTGGACCGGGACAGGGGGCTCGAGAGCAGTACTTC.

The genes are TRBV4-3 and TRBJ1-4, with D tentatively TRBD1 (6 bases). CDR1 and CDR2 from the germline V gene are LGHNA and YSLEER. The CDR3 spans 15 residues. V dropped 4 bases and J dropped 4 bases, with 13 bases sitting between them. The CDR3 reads CASSPPGQSNEKLFF. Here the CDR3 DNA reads TGCGCCAGCAGCCCTCCAGGACAGAGTAATGAAAAACTGTTTTTT.

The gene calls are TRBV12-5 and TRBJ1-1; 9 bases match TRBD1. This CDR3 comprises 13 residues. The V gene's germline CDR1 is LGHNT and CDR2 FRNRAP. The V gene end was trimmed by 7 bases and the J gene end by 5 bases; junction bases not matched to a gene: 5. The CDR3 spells CASVGTGKTEAFF. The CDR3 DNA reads TGTGCTAGTGTTGGGACAGGGAAGACTGAAGCTTTCTTT.

Written as DNA, the CDR3 is TGTGCCAGCAGTCGAGCACGGAGTGGCACTGAAGCTTTCTTT. This gives the protein CASSRARSGTEAFF. The V and J genes are TRBV6-2 or TRBV6-3 and TRBJ1-1; D remains unclear. There are 14 residues in the CDR3. The V gene lost 5 bases and the J gene lost 4 bases, with 14 bases spanning the gap. Germline CDR1 MNHEY, CDR2 SVGEGT.

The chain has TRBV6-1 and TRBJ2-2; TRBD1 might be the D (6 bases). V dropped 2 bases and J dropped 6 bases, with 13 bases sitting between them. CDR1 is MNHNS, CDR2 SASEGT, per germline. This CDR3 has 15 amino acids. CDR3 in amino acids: CASSENRDVPGELFF. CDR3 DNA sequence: TGTGCCAGCAGTGAAAACAGGGATGTTCCCGGGGAGCTGTTTTTT.

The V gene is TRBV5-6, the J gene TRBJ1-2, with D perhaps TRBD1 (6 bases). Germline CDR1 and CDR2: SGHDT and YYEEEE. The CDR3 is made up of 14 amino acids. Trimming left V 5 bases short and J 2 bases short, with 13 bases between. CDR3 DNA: TGTGCCAGCAGACGGCGAACAGGGAACTATGGCTACACCTTC. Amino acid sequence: CASRRRTGNYGYTF.

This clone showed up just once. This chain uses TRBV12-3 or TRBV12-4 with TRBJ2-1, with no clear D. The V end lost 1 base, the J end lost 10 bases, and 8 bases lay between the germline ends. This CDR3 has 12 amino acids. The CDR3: CASSLEAGEQFF. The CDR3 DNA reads TGTGCCAGCAGTTTAGAAGCCGGGGAGCAGTTCTTC.

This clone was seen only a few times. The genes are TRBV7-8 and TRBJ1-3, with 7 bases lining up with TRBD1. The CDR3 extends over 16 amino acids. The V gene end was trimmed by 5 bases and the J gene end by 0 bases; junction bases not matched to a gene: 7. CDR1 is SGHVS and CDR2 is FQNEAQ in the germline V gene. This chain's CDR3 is CASSPRQGSSGNTIYF. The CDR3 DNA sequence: TGTGCCAGCAGCCCCCGACAGGGCTCCTCTGGAAACACCATATATTTT.

The CDR3, as DNA: TGTGCCAGCAGCGGACAGGGGGACACTGAAGCTTTCTTT. Protein sequence: CASSGQGDTEAFF. The rearrangement links TRBV9 to TRBJ1-1, with 9 nucleotides matching TRBD1. Germline CDR1 SGDLS, CDR2 YYNGEE. CDR3 length: 13 residues. With 3 bases clipped from V and 3 bases from J, the junction kept 0 bases outside the gene matches.

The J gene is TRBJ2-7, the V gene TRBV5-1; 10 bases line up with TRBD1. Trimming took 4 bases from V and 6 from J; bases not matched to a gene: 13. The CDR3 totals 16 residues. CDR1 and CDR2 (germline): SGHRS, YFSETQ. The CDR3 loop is CASSPTTTGGAGEQYF. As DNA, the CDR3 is TGCGCCAGCAGCCCGACGACGACAGGGGGCGCCGGCGAGCAGTACTTC.

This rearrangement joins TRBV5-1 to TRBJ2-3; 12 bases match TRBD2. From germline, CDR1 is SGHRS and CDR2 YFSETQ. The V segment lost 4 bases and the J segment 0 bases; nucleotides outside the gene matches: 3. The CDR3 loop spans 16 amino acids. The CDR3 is CASSALAGGSTDTQYF. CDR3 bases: TGCGCCAGCAGCGCTCTAGCGGGAGGGAGCACAGATACGCAGTATTTT.

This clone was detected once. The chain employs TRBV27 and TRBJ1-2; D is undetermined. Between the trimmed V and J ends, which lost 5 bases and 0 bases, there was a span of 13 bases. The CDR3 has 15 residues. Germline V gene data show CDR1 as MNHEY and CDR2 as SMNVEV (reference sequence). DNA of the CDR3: TGTGCCAGCAGTGGCAGTCTCACCGCTAACTATGGCTACACCTTC. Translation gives CASSGSLTANYGYTF.

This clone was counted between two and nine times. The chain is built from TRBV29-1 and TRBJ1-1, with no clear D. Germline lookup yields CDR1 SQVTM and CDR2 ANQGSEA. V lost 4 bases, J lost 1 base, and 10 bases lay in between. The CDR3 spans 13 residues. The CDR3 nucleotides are TGCAGCGTTGGTGGCACCACGAACACTGAAGCTTTCTTT. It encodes CSVGGTTNTEAFF.

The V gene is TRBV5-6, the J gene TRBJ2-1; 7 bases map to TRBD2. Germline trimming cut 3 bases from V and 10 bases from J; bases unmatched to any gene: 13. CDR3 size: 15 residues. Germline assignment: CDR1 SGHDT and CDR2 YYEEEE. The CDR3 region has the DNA TGTGCCAGCAGCTCGGGCACCCCGGGGGGTCTGGAGCAGTTCTTC. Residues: CASSSGTPGGLEQFF.